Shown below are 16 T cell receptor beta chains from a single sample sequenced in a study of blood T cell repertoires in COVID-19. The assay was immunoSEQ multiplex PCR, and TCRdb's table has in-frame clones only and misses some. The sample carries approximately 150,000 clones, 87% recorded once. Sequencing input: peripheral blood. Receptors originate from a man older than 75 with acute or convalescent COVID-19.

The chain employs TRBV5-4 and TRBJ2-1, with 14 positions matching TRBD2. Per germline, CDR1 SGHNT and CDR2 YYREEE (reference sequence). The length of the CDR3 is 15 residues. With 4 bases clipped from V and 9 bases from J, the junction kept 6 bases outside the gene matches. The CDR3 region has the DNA TGTGCCAGCAGCCTCGGGACTAGCGGGGGTGGTGAGCAGTTCTTC. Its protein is CASSLGTSGGGEQFF.

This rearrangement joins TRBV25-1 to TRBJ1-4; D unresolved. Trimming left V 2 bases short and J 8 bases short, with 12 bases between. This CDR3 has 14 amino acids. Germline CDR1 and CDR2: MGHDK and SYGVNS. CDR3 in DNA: TGTGCCAGCAGTGAAGTGGGAAGAGGGGAAAAACTGTTTTTT. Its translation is CASSEVGRGEKLFF.

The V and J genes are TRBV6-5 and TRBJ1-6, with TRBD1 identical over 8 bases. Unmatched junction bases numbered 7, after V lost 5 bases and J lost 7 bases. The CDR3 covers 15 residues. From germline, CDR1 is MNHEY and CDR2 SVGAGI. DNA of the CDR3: TGTGCCAGCAGTACCACGGGACAGGCAAATTCACCCCTCCACTTT. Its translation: CASSTTGQANSPLHF.

Here the CDR3 reads CASSLAGTGLAKNIQYF. In DNA form, the CDR3 reads TGTGCCAGCAGCTTAGCCGGGACAGGCTTAGCCAAAAACATTCAGTACTTC. This sequence joins TRBV7-2 and TRBJ2-4; TRBD1 matches 8 bases. The CDR3 has 17 residues. Germline V gene data show CDR1 as SGHTA and CDR2 as FQGNSA. V dropped 0 bases and J dropped 0; count of bases not matched to a gene: 4.

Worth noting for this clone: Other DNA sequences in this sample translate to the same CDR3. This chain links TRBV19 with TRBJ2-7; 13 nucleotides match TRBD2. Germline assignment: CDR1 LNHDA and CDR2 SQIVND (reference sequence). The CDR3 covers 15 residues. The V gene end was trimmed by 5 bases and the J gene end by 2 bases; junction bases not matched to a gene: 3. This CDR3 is CASSPGTSGTYEQYF. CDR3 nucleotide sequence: TGTGCCAGTAGTCCCGGGACTAGCGGGACCTACGAGCAGTACTTC.

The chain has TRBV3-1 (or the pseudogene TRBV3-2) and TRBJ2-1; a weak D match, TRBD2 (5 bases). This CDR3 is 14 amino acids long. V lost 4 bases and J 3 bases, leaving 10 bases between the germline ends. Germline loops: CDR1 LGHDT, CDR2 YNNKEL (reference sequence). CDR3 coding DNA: TGTGCCAGCAGCCCCGAGGGCAGCTACAATGAGCAGTTCTTC. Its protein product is CASSPEGSYNEQFF.

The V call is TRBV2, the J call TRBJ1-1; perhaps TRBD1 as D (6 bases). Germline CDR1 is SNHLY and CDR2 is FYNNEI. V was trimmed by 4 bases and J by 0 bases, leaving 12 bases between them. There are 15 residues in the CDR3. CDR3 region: CASSGGGQVNTEAFF. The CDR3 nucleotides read TGTGCCAGCAGTGGGGGGGGCCAAGTGAACACTGAAGCTTTCTTT.

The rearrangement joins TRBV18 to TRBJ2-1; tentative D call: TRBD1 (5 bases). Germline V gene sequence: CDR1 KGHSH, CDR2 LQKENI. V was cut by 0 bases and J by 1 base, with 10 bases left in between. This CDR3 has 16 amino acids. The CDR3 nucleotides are TGTGCCAGCTCACCACCCAGGGTGGCGTCCTACAATGAGCAGTTCTTC. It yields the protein CASSPPRVASYNEQFF.

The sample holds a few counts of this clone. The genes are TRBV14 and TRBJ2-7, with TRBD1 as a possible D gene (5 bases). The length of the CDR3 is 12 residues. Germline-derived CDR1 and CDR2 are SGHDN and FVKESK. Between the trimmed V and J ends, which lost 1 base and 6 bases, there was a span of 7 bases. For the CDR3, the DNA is TGTGCCAGCAGCCAAGCCAGGGTCGAGCAGTACTTC. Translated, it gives CASSQARVEQYF.

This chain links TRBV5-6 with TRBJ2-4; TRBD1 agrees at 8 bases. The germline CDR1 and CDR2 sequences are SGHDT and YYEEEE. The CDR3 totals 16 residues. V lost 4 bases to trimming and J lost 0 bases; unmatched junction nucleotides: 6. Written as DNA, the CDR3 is TGTGCCAGCAGCCTACTCACAGGGGGAGCCAAAAACATTCAGTACTTC. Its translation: CASSLLTGGAKNIQYF. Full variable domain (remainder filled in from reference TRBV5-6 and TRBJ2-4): DAGVTQSPTHLIKTRGQQVTLRCSPKSGHDTVSWYQQALGQGPQFIFQYYEEEERQRGNFPDRFSGHQFPNYSSELNVNALLLGDSALYLCASSLLTGGAKNIQYFGAGTRLSVL.

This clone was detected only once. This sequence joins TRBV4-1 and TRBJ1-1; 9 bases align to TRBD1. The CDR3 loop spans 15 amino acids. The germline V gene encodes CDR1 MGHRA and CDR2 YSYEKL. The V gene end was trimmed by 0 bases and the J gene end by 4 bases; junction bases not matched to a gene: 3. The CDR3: CASSQDGTGITEAFF. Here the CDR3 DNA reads TGCGCCAGCAGCCAAGATGGGACAGGGATCACTGAAGCTTTCTTT.

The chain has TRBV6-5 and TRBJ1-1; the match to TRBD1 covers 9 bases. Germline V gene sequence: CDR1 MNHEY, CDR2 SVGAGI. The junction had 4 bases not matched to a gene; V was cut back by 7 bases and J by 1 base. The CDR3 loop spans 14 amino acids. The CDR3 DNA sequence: TGTGCCAGCAAATACAGGGGGCCGAACACTGAAGCTTTCTTT. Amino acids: CASKYRGPNTEAFF.

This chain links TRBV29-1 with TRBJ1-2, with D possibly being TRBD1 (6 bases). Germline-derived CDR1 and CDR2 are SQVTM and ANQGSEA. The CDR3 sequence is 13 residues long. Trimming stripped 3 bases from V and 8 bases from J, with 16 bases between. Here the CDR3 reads CSVEKTGLWGYTF. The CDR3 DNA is TGCAGCGTTGAGAAGACAGGCCTCTGGGGCTACACCTTC.

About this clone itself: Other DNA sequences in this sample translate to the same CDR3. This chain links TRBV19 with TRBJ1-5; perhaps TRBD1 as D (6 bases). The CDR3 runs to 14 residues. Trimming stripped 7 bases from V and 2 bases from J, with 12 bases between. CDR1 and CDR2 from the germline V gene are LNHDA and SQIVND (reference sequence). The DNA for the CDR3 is TGTGCCAGTACAGGGGTAGGTGGCAATCAGCCCCAGCATTTT. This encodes CASTGVGGNQPQHF. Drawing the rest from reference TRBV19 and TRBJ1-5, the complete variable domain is DGGITQSPKYLFRKEGQNVTLSCEQNLNHDAMYWYRQDPGQGLRLIYYSQIVNDFQKGDIAEGYSVSREKKESFPLTVTSAQKNPTAFYLCASTGVGGNQPQHFGDGTRLSIL.

The CDR3 DNA follows: TGTGCCACCAGTGATTTGGGTCCCGGGGAGACCCAGTACTTC. Translating it yields CATSDLGPGETQYF. The chain recombines TRBV24-1 with TRBJ2-5; D is unresolved. CDR1 is KGHDR, CDR2 SFDVKD, per germline. Trimming stripped 0 bases from V and 5 bases from J, with 9 bases between. The CDR3 is 14 residues long.

The DNA for the CDR3 is TGTGCCAGCAGCTTGGTAGCTATTGAAGCTTTCTTT. As protein: CASSLVAIEAFF. The V and J genes are TRBV5-8 and TRBJ1-1; unclear D gene. The CDR3 covers 12 residues. V shed 0 bases and J shed 7 bases, with 7 bases lying between them. The V gene's germline CDR1 is SGHTS and CDR2 YDEGEE.